Presented here are 5 T cell receptor beta chains from one specimen sequenced in a study of T cells in Graves' hyperthyroidism and ophthalmopathy. Amplification yielded TCR beta CDR3 regions, with RNA transcripts as the source. The HTBI primer set served for first-round RT-PCR of the TCR CDR3. TCRdb redid the calling of the multiplex PCR reads with MiXCR, one entry per CDR3 protein. The profile shows 530,000 or so distinct CDR3 sequences, approximately 25% of them singletons. Input material: blood. These receptor sequences come from a woman aged 25 to 39 with Graves' ophthalmopathy.

In its sample, this clonotype was seen a few times. J is TRBJ2-7 and V is TRBV12-3 or TRBV12-4; D is undetermined. Trimming took 5 bases from V and 0 from J, leaving 8 bases between them. The length of the CDR3 is 13 residues. CDR3 sequence reads: CASSNIDSYEQYF. The DNA for the CDR3 is TGTGCCAGCAGTAACATTGACTCCTACGAGCAGTACTTC.

There are many counts of this clonotype. The genes are TRBV2 and TRBJ2-7; no firm D call. With 6 bases removed from V and 3 bases from J, the gap between germline ends came to 6 bases. There are 11 residues in the CDR3. Looked up from germline, CDR1 is SNHLY and CDR2 is FYNNEI. CDR3 region: CASRGDYEQYF. In DNA, the CDR3 is TGTGCCAGCAGAGGAGACTACGAGCAGTACTTC.

This clonotype was seen ten or more times. V is TRBV20-1 and J is TRBJ2-7; 7 bases are a match to TRBD2. The trim removed 3 bases at V and 0 bases at J, leaving 5 bases unmatched. The CDR3 has 14 residues. Germline assignment: CDR1 DFQATT and CDR2 SNEGSKA (reference sequence). CDR3 residues: CSASWRGYSYEQYF. The CDR3 nucleotides read TGCAGTGCTAGCTGGCGGGGGTACTCCTACGAGCAGTACTTC.

The J gene is TRBJ2-1, the V gene TRBV12-3 or TRBV12-4; D not certain. The length of the CDR3 is 15 residues. Trimming stripped 5 bases from V and 4 bases from J, with 15 bases between. DNA of the CDR3: TGTGCCAGCAGTGATTTAGTAAAGTCTTACAATGAGCAGTTCTTC. Its translation: CASSDLVKSYNEQFF.

This clonotype has a count of ten or more. The chain combines TRBV20-1 with TRBJ2-7; D is possibly TRBD1 (6 bases). The CDR3 loop spans 11 amino acids. V was trimmed by 6 bases and J by 3 bases, leaving 9 bases between them. Germline V gene sequence: CDR1 DFQATT, CDR2 SNEGSKA (reference sequence). The CDR3 protein is CSAEDSYEQYF. The CDR3 DNA reads TGCAGTGCCGAGGACAGCTACGAGCAGTACTTC.